Listed here are 31 T cell receptor beta chains from one sample, sequenced in a study of human thymus T cells. TCRdb's table, derived via immunoSEQ multiplex PCR, lists solely in-frame clones and lacks some. The repertoire holds roughly 60,000 clones, with over 85% as singletons. Sequences were obtained from blood. Receptors originate from a boy less than two years old with a congenital heart defect but otherwise immunologically healthy.

This clone showed up just once. The chain combines TRBV4-2 with TRBJ2-3; 8 bases fit TRBD2. The J segment lost 2 bases and the V segment lost 2 bases, leaving 6 bases of the junction unmatched. This CDR3 spans 16 amino acids. Germline lookup yields CDR1 LGHNA and CDR2 YNFKEQ. The CDR3 DNA reads TGTGCCAGCAGCCAACTCCGGGGGGGGAACACAGATACGCAGTATTTT. Translation: CASSQLRGGNTDTQYF.

V and J are TRBV12-2 and TRBJ2-7; the D call in the table, TRBD2, was not verified against the DNA. TRBV12-2 is a known pseudogene. The CDR3 contains 15 residues. CDR3: CASRLAEGVSYEQYF. The CDR3 coding sequence is TGTGCAAGTCGCTTAGCAGAGGGAGTGTCCTACGAGCAGTACTTC.

V and J are TRBV5-5 and TRBJ1-2; the D is unclear. V was clipped by 1 base and J by 2 bases, with 3 bases between them. The CDR3 has 12 residues. The germline V gene encodes CDR1 SGHKS and CDR2 YYEKEE (reference sequence). The CDR3 coding sequence is TGTGCCAGCAGCTTGCCAAACTATGGCTACACCTTC. Translation: CASSLPNYGYTF.

The V gene is TRBV18, the J gene TRBJ2-5; tentatively, D is TRBD1 (6 bases). The CDR3 has 17 residues. V was shortened by 3 bases and J by 5 bases, with 22 bases between the two germline ends. Germline V gives CDR1 KGHSH, CDR2 LQKENI. The CDR3 sequence is CASSPANFAGVRETQYF. CDR3 coding DNA: TGTGCCAGCTCACCGGCCAACTTCGCAGGGGTGCGGGAGACCCAGTACTTC.

The chain employs TRBV7-3 and TRBJ2-1; D unresolved. CDR3 length: 15 residues. Germline values: CDR1 SGHTA, CDR2 FQGTGA. The V and J ends lost 2 bases and 4 bases respectively, with 12 bases between them. DNA of the CDR3: TGTGCCAGCAGCTTACTAGGTCCTCCTTACAATGAGCAGTTCTTC. This codes for CASSLLGPPYNEQFF.

The CDR3 protein is CASNGGYEQYF. The CDR3 DNA is TGCGCCAGCAATGGGGGATACGAGCAGTACTTC. The gene calls are TRBV10-2 and TRBJ2-7, with D possibly called TRBD1 or TRBD2 (5 bases each). Trimming left V 7 bases short and J 4 bases short, with 8 bases between. Germline CDR1 and CDR2: WSHSY and SAAADI. The CDR3 spans 11 residues.

J is TRBJ1-1 and V is TRBV21-1; no check of the table's D call, TRBD1, against the DNA was made. TRBV21-1 is a recognized pseudogene. The CDR3 has 19 amino acids. In DNA form, the CDR3 reads TGTGCCAGCAGCAAAGGGGCTCCGGGACAGGGTGGGATGAACACTGAAGCTTTCTTT. The encoded protein is CASSKGAPGQGGMNTEAFF.

The rearrangement uses TRBV23-1 and TRBJ2-3, with 8 bases fitting TRBD2. TRBV23-1 is placed among ORFs of uncertain function. Trimming at V came to 0 bases and at J to 1 base, leaving 3 bases not matched to a gene. The length of the CDR3 is 16 residues. CDR3 DNA sequence: TGCGCCAGCAGTCAATCGACGACTAGCGGCACAGATACGCAGTATTTT. It specifies CASSQSTTSGTDTQYF.

The gene calls are TRBV7-6 and TRBJ2-1, with 9 positions matching TRBD2. CDR3 size: 16 residues. Germline assignment: CDR1 SGHVS and CDR2 FNYEAQ. Losses at the gene ends were 4 bases for V and 4 bases for J; bases not matched to a gene: 8. For the CDR3, the DNA is TGTGCCAGCAGCTCGTTAGCGGGGGCCTATTACAATGAGCAGTTCTTC. Its protein product is CASSSLAGAYYNEQFF.

This clone turned up a few times. The rearrangement uses TRBV6-5 and TRBJ1-6; 8 bases fit TRBD1. Per germline, CDR1 MNHEY and CDR2 SVGAGI. The J segment lost 10 bases and the V segment lost 6 bases, leaving 8 bases of the junction unmatched. CDR3 size: 14 residues. The CDR3 DNA sequence: TGTGCCAGCAGCCCTGGGACAGGAGGCTCACCCCTCCACTTT. Encoded protein: CASSPGTGGSPLHF.

This chain uses TRBV9 with TRBJ1-2; 7 positions agree with TRBD1. The CDR3 covers 13 residues. With V trimmed by 5 bases and J by 2 bases, 3 bases remained unmatched. The germline V gene has CDR1 SGDLS and CDR2 YYNGEE. Written as DNA, the CDR3 is TGTGCCAGCAGAGGCAGGGGGAACTATGGCTACACCTTC. Translating it yields CASRGRGNYGYTF.

The sample holds a few counts of this clone. The V and J genes are TRBV7-2 and TRBJ1-6, with D perhaps matching TRBD1 (5 bases). V was pared by 3 bases and J by 10 bases, with 10 bases between. The CDR3 consists of 13 residues. Germline CDR1 and CDR2: SGHTA and FQGNSA. CDR3 sequence reads: CASSFRVGSPLHF. CDR3 in DNA: TGTGCCAGCAGCTTCAGGGTGGGCTCACCCCTCCACTTT.

The rearrangement uses TRBV5-4 and TRBJ2-1; TRBD2 matches at 13 bases. CDR3 length equals 16 residues. V lost 4 bases, J lost 0 bases, and 1 base stayed unmatched. Germline V gene data show CDR1 as SGHNT and CDR2 as YYREEE (reference sequence). As DNA, the CDR3 is TGTGCCAGCAGCCGACTAGCGGGAGGCTCCTACAATGAGCAGTTCTTC. It specifies CASSRLAGGSYNEQFF.

This sequence joins TRBV5-8 and TRBJ1-2; 7 bases fit TRBD1. The ends lost 2 bases at V and 4 bases at J; junction bases unmatched: 2. The germline V gene encodes CDR1 SGHTS and CDR2 YDEGEE. The CDR3 runs to 13 residues. CDR3 sequence reads: CASSLAGGYGYTF. CDR3 DNA: TGTGCCAGCAGCTTAGCAGGGGGCTATGGCTACACCTTC.

The rearrangement uses TRBV18 and TRBJ2-5; possibly TRBD2 for D (6 bases). This CDR3 has 14 residues. Trimming removed 3 bases from V and 5 bases from J, with 13 bases in between. Germline lookup yields CDR1 KGHSH and CDR2 LQKENI. CDR3 nucleotides: TGTGCCAGCTCACCCCAGACTAGTGGGGAGACCCAGTACTTC. This translates into CASSPQTSGETQYF.

V is TRBV19 and J is TRBJ2-2; D is undetermined. This CDR3 comprises 13 residues. Germline V gene lookup returns CDR1 LNHDA and CDR2 SQIVND (reference sequence). V was pared by 8 bases and J by 4 bases, with 11 bases between. The CDR3 protein is CASGEVGTGELFF. The CDR3 DNA sequence: TGTGCCAGTGGGGAAGTGGGCACCGGGGAGCTGTTTTTT.

The rearrangement uses TRBV7-9 and TRBJ2-3; 9 bases match TRBD1. The junction had 7 bases not matched to a gene; V was cut back by 5 bases and J by 1 base. The CDR3 runs to 16 residues. Per germline, CDR1 SEHNR and CDR2 FQNEAQ (reference sequence). In DNA form, the CDR3 reads TGTGCCAGCAGCCCCACCGGGACAGGGCGCACAGATACGCAGTATTTT. Its translation: CASSPTGTGRTDTQYF.

This chain joins TRBV19 and TRBJ2-4; D remains ambiguous. The V gene's germline CDR1 is LNHDA and CDR2 SQIVND (reference sequence). V gave up 2 bases and J gave up 1 base, with 6 bases separating them. The CDR3 is 14 residues long. As DNA, the CDR3 is TGTGCCAGTAGTATACTCAGGGCCAAAAACATTCAGTACTTC. This sequence encodes CASSILRAKNIQYF.

The chain carries TRBV28 and TRBJ2-7; D call uncertain. There are 12 residues in the CDR3. In germline, CDR1 is MDHEN, CDR2 SYDVKM. The V end was cut by 7 bases, the J end by 2 bases, with 9 bases between. CDR3 DNA: TGTGCCAGCAACGGCGGCCCCTACGAGCAGTACTTC. This codes for CASNGGPYEQYF.

This clone was observed a single time. The rearrangement joins TRBV9 to TRBJ2-1; TRBD1 matches 9 bases. V lost 3 bases and J lost 7; bases outside the gene matches: 8. Per germline, CDR1 SGDLS and CDR2 YYNGEE. The CDR3 covers 15 residues. CDR3 nucleotides: TGTGCCAGCAGCGCCTACGGACAGGGGATGAATGAGCAGTTCTTC. Residues: CASSAYGQGMNEQFF.

The chain has TRBV19 and TRBJ1-2; TRBD1 agrees at 9 bases. The CDR3 sequence is 12 residues long. Germline V gives CDR1 LNHDA, CDR2 SQIVND (reference sequence). After removal of 6 bases from V and 7 bases from J, the junction contained 3 bases not matched to a gene. The CDR3 is CASSPTGGGYTF. CDR3 nucleotide sequence: TGTGCCAGTAGCCCGACAGGGGGTGGCTACACCTTC.

J is TRBJ2-7 and V is TRBV11-2; 7 nucleotides agree with TRBD2. Trimming at V came to 1 base and at J to 0 bases, leaving 9 bases not matched to a gene. The CDR3 sequence is 17 residues long. Germline V lookup: CDR1 SGHAT, CDR2 FQNNGV. CDR3 loop: CASSLGWREGPSYEQYF. CDR3 in DNA: TGTGCCAGCAGCTTAGGTTGGAGGGAGGGACCCTCCTACGAGCAGTACTTC.

V is TRBV4-2 and J is TRBJ2-2; 7 bases map to TRBD1. This CDR3 is 18 amino acids long. Germline CDR1 and CDR2: LGHNA and YNFKEQ. V shed 1 base and J 5 bases; nucleotides not matched to a gene: 13. CDR3 sequence reads: CASSQARWTGAKTGELFF. CDR3 sequence (DNA): TGTGCCAGCAGCCAAGCCCGGTGGACAGGAGCTAAAACCGGGGAGCTGTTTTTT.

The rearrangement uses TRBV27 and TRBJ2-3; D might be TRBD2 (5 bases). Germline CDR1 MNHEY, CDR2 SMNVEV (reference sequence). V gave up 7 bases and J gave up 2 bases, with 16 bases separating them. The CDR3 consists of 15 residues. CDR3 sequence reads: CASTSVGAATDTQYF. For the CDR3, the DNA is TGTGCCAGCACCTCTGTTGGAGCGGCCACAGATACGCAGTATTTT.

The V call is TRBV5-1, the J call TRBJ1-2, with 7 bases lining up with TRBD1. Germline-derived CDR1 and CDR2 are SGHRS and YFSETQ. V trimming: 1 base; J trimming: 5 bases; junction bases outside the gene matches: 14. The CDR3 is 17 amino acids. Written as DNA, the CDR3 is TGCGCCAGCAGCTTGATCCCCAGGCCGACAGGGATGTATGGCTACACCTTC. This sequence encodes CASSLIPRPTGMYGYTF.

The chain links TRBV11-1 to TRBJ2-5; maybe TRBD2 (6 bases). The CDR3 runs to 13 residues. Germline CDR1 SGHAT, CDR2 FQDESV (reference sequence). With 5 bases removed from V and 1 base from J, the gap between germline ends came to 8 bases. The CDR3 here is CASSLGLQETQYF. The CDR3 nucleotides read TGTGCCAGCAGCCTGGGACTCCAAGAGACCCAGTACTTC.

The gene calls are TRBV18 and TRBJ2-1; no clear D gene. Germline CDR1 and CDR2: KGHSH and LQKENI. V was shortened by 6 bases and J by 6 bases, with 12 bases between the two germline ends. This CDR3 has 13 residues. CDR3 nucleotide sequence: TGTGCCAGCTCCCCTGCCGGGCTCAATGAGCAGTTCTTC. It codes for CASSPAGLNEQFF.

The J gene is TRBJ1-1, the V gene TRBV6-1, with D maybe TRBD1 (5 bases). Trimming removed 6 bases from V and 8 bases from J, with 16 bases in between. CDR1 MNHNS and CDR2 SASEGT come from the germline V gene. The CDR3 contains 13 residues. The CDR3: CASRDSSGAEAFF. The CDR3, as DNA: TGTGCCAGCAGAGACTCATCCGGGGCGGAAGCTTTCTTT.

V and J are TRBV10-1 and TRBJ2-2, with TRBD2 matching 10 bases. The CDR3 length is 19 residues. V lost 0 bases and J lost 0; bases outside the gene matches: 7. Germline CDR1 and CDR2: WNHNN and SYGVQD (reference sequence). The CDR3 is CASSESWDSGGPNTGELFF. Written as DNA, the CDR3 is TGCGCCAGCAGTGAGTCGTGGGATAGCGGGGGGCCGAACACCGGGGAGCTGTTTTTT.

About this clone: This specimen includes other DNA sequences encoding the same CDR3. The chain recombines TRBV6-5 with TRBJ1-1, with D perhaps matching TRBD1 (6 bases). From germline, CDR1 is MNHEY and CDR2 SVGAGI. Trimming pared 6 bases from V and 2 bases from J, leaving 10 bases between. The CDR3 is 13 residues long. The CDR3 sequence is CASRYRVNTEAFF. The CDR3 DNA sequence: TGTGCCAGCAGATACAGGGTTAACACTGAAGCTTTCTTT.

V usage is TRBV30 and J usage is TRBJ2-5, with D possibly being TRBD1 or TRBD2 (5 bases each). V lost 1 base and J lost 3, with 9 bases in between. In germline, CDR1 is GTSNPN, CDR2 SVGIG (reference sequence). The CDR3 runs to 13 residues. The CDR3 is CAWSGGSKETQYF. The CDR3 bases are TGTGCCTGGAGTGGGGGGTCAAAAGAGACCCAGTACTTC.